This is a list of T cell receptor beta chains from one sample in a study of T cells in Graves' hyperthyroidism and ophthalmopathy. TCRdb passed the multiplex PCR reads through MiXCR, listing each CDR3 protein once. The sample lists fewer than 110,000 distinct CDR3 sequences; more than 15% were seen once. Material for sequencing was blood. These TCRs come from a woman aged 45-65 years with Graves' hyperthyroidism. The conserved cysteine and the conserved F or W are not part of the CDR3 here.

v_call: TRBV24-1
j_call: TRBJ2-2
cdr3_aa: ATSDPGGQGTNTGELF

v_call: TRBV2
j_call: TRBJ1-6
cdr3_aa: ASEGGSPLH

v_call: TRBV14
j_call: TRBJ2-1
cdr3_aa: ASSGWKLDSYNEQF

v_call: TRBV20-1
j_call: TRBJ1-4
cdr3_aa: SAGVVTTNEKLF

v_call: TRBV12-3/TRBV12-4
j_call: TRBJ2-7
cdr3_aa: ASSLWVLDYEQY

v_call: TRBV19
j_call: TRBJ2-1
cdr3_aa: ASRPGQIYNEQF

v_call: TRBV29-1
j_call: TRBJ1-3
cdr3_aa: SVEEPASGNTIY

v_call: TRBV28
j_call: TRBJ1-2
cdr3_aa: ASRRTGEAFYGYT

v_call: TRBV7-9
j_call: TRBJ1-6
cdr3_aa: ASSLDSGRSPLH

v_call: TRBV13
j_call: TRBJ2-1
cdr3_aa: ASSLLSGSLYNEQF

v_call: TRBV5-1
j_call: TRBJ2-1
cdr3_aa: ASSLDLGRNEQF

v_call: TRBV6-1
j_call: TRBJ1-2
cdr3_aa: ASDRDTLDGLFGYT

v_call: TRBV18
j_call: TRBJ1-4
cdr3_aa: ASSPLQGLNEKLF

v_call: TRBV27
j_call: TRBJ2-3
cdr3_aa: ASRAGTSGWDTQY

v_call: TRBV6-1
j_call: TRBJ2-1
cdr3_aa: ASSTLREGRNEQF

v_call: TRBV27
j_call: TRBJ2-1
cdr3_aa: ATSAGTSEVSEQF

v_call: TRBV11-2
j_call: TRBJ2-2
cdr3_aa: ASSLIRNTGELF